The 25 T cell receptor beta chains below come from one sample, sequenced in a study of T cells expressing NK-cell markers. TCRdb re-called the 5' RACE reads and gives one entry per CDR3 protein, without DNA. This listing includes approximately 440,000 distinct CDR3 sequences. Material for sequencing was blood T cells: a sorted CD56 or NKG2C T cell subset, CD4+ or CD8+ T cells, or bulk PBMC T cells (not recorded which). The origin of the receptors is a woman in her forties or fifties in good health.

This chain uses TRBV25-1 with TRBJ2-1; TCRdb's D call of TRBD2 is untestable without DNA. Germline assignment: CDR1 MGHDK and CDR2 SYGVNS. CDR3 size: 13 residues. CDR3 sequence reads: CASSEGGRNEQFF.

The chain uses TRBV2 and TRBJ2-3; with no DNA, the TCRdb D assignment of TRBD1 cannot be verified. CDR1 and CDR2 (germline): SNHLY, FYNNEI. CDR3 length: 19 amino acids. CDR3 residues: CASSGWSSPGQGGADTQYF.

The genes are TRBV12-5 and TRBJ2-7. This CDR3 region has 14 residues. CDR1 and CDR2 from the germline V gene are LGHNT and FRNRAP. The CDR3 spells CASGGTWSSYEQYF.

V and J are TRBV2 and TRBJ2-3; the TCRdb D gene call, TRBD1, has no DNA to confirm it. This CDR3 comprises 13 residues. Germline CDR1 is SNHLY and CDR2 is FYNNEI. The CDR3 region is CASIPGGLTTQYF.

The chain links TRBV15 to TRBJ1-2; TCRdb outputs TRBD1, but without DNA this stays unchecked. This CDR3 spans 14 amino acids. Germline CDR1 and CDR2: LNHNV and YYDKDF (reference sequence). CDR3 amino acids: CATSRDFPRVGYTF.

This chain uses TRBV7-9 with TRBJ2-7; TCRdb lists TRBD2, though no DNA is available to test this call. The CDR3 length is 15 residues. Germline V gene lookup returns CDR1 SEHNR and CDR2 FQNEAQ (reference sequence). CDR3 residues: CASSSPNPNSYEQYF.

CDR3 region: CASSETVYSNQPQHF. V and J are TRBV19 and TRBJ1-5. The CDR3 sequence is 15 residues long. Germline loops: CDR1 LNHDA, CDR2 SQIVND (reference sequence).

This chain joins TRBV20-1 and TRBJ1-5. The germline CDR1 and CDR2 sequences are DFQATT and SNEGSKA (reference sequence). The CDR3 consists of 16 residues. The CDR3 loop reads CSARDAGSVRNQPQHF.

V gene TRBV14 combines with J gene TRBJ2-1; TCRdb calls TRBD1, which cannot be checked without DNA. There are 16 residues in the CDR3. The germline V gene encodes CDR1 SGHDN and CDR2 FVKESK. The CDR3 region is CASSLTGSPRFNEQFF.

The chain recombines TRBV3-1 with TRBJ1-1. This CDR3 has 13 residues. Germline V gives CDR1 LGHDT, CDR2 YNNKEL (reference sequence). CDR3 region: CASSNKMNTEAFF.

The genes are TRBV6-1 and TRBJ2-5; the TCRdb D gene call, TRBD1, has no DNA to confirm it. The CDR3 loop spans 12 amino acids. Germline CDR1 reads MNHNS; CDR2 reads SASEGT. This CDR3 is CASTGDQGTQYF.

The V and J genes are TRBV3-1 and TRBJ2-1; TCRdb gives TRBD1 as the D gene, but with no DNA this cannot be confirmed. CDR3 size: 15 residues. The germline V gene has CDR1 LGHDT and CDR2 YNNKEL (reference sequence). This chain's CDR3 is CASSHRQGSYNEQFF.

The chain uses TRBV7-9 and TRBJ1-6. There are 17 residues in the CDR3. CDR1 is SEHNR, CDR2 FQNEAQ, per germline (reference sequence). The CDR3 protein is CASSLDEWSSYNSPLHF. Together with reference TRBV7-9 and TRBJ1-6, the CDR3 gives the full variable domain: DTGVSQNPRHKITKRGQNVTFRCDPISEHNRLYWYRQTLGQGPEFLTYFQNEAQLEKSRLLSDRFSAERPKGSFSTLEIQRTEQGDSAMYLCASSLDEWSSYNSPLHFGNGTRLTVT.

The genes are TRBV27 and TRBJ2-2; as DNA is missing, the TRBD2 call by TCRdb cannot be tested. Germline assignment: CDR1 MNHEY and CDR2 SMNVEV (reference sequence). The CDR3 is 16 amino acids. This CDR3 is CASSLIGLGDTGELFF.

The CDR3 protein is CASSARDRRWSAEAFF. The chain carries TRBV6-5 and TRBJ1-1; TCRdb proposes TRBD1, but this gene call is untestable without DNA. Germline CDR1 reads MNHEY; CDR2 reads SVGAGI. The CDR3 covers 16 residues.

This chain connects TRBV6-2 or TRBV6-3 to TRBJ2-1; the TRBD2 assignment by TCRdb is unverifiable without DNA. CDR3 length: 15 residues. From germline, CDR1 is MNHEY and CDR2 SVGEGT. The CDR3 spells CASSPSGRAGVGQFF.

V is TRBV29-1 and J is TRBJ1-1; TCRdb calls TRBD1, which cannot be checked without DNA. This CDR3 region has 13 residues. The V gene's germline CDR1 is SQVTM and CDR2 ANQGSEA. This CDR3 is CSVELRGGVRAFF. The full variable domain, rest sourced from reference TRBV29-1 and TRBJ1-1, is SAVISQKPSRDICQRGTSLTIQCQVDSQVTMMFWYRQQPGQSLTLIATANQGSEATYESGFVIDKFPISRPNLTFSTLTVSNMSPEDSSIYLCSVELRGGVRAFFGQGTRLTVV.

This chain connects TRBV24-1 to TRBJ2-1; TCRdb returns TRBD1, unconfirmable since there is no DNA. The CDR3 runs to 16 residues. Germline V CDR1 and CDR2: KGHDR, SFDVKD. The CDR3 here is CATSDFVGGQGMKQFF.

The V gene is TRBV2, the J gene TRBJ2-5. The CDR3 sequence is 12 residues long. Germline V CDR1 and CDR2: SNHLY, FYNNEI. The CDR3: CASSDGPETQYF.

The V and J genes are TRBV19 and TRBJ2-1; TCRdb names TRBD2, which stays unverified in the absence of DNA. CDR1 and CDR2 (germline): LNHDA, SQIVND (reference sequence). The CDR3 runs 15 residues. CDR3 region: CASSIRRAGGNEQFF.

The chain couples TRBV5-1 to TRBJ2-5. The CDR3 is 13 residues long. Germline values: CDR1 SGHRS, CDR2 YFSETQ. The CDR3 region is CASSLEYQETQYF.

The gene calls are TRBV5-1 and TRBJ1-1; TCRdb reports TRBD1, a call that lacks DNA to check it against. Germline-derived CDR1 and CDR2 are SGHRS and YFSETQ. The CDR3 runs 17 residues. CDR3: CASSPNRDRVVYTEAFF.

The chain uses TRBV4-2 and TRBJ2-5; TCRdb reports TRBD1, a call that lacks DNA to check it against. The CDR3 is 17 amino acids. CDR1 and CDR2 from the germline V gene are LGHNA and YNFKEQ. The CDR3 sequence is CASSQVGAGRTPETQYF.

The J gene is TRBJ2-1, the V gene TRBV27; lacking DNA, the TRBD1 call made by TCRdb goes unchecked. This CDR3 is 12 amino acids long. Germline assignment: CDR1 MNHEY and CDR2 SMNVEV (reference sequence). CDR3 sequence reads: CASSLRGGEQFF.

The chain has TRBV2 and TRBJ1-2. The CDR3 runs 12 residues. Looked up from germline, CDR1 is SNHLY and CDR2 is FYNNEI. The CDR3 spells CASREGVFGYTF.